This TCR beta chain was identified in a study of CD8 T cells in Susac syndrome. TCR beta was sequenced from blood CD8+ and CD4+ T cells. While CD8+ and CD4+ T cells were isolated negatively, TEMRA cells were enriched by FACS. RNA in amounts of roughly 0.45 to 1 ug was reverse transcribed with random hexamers. Amplification of TCR beta CDR3 by immunoSEQ multiplex PCR spanned 54 Vbeta and 13 Jbeta. In TCRdb, the immunoSEQ multiplex PCR reads were re-called with MiXCR into one record per CDR3 protein. Here the sample spans roughly 190,000 distinct CDR3 sequences, about 95% being singletons. On this clonotype itself: Its antigen is not identified.

General study results and limits: The study's TCR sequencing and HLA analysis drew on a certain number of individuals. That number was acknowledged as relatively small.

The CDR3 is 14 residues long. Germline V gene sequence: CDR1 MNHEY, CDR2 SVGEGT. Trimming removed 3 bases at V and 5 bases at J, with 13 bases between. Sample: CD4+ T cells from PBMCs. This sequence joins TRBV6-2 or TRBV6-3 and TRBJ1-1; D call uncertain. The sequence was obtained from a human donor in good health. The CDR3 DNA sequence: TGTGCCAGCAGTTATGGGAGGTTGGGAACTGAAGCTTTCTTT. It codes for CASSYGRLGTEAFF.